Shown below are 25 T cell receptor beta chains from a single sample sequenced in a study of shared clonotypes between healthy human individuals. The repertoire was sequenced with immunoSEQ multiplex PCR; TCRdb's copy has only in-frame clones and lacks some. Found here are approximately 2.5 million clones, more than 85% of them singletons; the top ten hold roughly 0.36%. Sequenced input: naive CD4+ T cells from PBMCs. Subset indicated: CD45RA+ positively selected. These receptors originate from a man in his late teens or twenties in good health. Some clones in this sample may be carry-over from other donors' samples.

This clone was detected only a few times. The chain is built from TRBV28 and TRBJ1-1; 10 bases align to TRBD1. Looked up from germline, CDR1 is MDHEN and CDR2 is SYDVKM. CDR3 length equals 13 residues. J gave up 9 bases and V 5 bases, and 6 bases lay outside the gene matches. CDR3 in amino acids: CASSPRQGAQAFF. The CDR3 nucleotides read TGTGCCAGCAGTCCCCGACAGGGGGCTCAAGCTTTCTTT.

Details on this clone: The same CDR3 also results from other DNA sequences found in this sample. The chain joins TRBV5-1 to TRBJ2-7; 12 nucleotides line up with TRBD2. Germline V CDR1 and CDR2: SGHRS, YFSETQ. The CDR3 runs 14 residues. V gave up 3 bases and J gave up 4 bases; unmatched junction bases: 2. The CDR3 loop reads CASSSGLAGYEQYF. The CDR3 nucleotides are TGCGCCAGCAGCTCAGGACTAGCGGGGTACGAGCAGTACTTC.

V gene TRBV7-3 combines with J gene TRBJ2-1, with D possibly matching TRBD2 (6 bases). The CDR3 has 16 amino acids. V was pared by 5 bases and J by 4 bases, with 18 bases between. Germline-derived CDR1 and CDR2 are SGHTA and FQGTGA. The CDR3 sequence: CASSPLGGVRYNEQFF. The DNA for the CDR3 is TGTGCCAGCAGCCCCCTCGGAGGGGTACGTTACAATGAGCAGTTCTTC. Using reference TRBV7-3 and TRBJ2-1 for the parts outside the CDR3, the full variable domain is GAGVSQTPSNKVTEKGKYVELRCDPISGHTALYWYRQSLGQGPEFLIYFQGTGAADDSGLPNDRFFAVRPEGSVSTLKIQRTERGDSAVYLCASSPLGGVRYNEQFFGPGTRLTVL.

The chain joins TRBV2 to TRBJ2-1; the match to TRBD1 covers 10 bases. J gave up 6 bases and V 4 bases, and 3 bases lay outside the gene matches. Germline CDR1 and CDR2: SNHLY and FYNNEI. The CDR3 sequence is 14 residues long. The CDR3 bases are TGTGCCAGCAGTGGGGACAGGGGATCCAATGAGCAGTTCTTC. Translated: CASSGDRGSNEQFF.

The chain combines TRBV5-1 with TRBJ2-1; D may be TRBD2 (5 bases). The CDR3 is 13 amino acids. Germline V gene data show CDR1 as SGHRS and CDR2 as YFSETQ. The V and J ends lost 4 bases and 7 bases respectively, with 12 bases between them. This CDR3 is CASSPRGVNEQFF. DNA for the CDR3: TGCGCCAGCAGCCCCCGGGGAGTGAATGAGCAGTTCTTC.

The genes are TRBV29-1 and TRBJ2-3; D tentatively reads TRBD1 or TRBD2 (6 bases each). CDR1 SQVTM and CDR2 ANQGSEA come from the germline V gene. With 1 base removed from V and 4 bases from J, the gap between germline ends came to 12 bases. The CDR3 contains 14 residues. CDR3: CSVEGYGGADTQYF. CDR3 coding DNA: TGCAGCGTTGAAGGTTACGGGGGCGCAGATACGCAGTATTTT.

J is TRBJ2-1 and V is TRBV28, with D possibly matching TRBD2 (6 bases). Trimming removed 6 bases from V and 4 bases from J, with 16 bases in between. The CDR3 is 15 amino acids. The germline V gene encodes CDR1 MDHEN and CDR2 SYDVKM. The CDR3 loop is CASRGGLREYNEQFF. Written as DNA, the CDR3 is TGTGCCAGCAGGGGTGGTCTCCGGGAGTACAATGAGCAGTTCTTC.

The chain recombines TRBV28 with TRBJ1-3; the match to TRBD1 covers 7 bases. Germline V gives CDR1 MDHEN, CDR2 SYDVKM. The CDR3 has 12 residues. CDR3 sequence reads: CAGATGANTIYF. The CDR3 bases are TGTGCGGGCGCCACAGGGGCGAACACCATATATTTT.

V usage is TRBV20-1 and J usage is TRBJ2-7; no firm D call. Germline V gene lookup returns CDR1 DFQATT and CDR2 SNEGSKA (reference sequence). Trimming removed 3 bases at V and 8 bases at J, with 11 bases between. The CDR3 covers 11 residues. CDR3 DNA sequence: TGCAGTGCTAGCGACCCCAGACAGCAGTACTTC. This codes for CSASDPRQQYF.

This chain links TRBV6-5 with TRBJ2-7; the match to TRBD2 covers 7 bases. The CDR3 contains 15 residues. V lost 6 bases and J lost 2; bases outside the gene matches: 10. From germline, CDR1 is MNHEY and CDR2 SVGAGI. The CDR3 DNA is TGTGCCAGCAGCCAGGTGGGGGGAGGGCCCTACGAGCAGTACTTC. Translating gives CASSQVGGGPYEQYF.

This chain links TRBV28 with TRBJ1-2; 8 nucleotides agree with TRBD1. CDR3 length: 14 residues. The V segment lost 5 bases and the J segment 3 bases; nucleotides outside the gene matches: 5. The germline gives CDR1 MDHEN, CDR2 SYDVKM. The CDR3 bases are TGTGCCAGCAGTCCCGCGACAGGGGACTATGGCTACACCTTC. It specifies CASSPATGDYGYTF.

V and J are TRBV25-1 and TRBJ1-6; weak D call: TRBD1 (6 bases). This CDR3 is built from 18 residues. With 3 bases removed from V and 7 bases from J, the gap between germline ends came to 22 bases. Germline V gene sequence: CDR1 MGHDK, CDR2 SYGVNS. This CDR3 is CASSDGGRGRTGNSPLHF. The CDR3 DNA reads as TGTGCCAGCAGTGATGGGGGCCGGGGGCGAACTGGGAATTCACCCCTCCACTTT. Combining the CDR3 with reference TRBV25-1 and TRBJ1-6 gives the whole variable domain EADIYQTPRYLVIGTGKKITLECSQTMGHDKMYWYQQDPGMELHLIHYSYGVNSTEKGDLSSESTVSRIRTEHFPLTLESARPSHTSQYLCASSDGGRGRTGNSPLHFGNGTRLTVT.

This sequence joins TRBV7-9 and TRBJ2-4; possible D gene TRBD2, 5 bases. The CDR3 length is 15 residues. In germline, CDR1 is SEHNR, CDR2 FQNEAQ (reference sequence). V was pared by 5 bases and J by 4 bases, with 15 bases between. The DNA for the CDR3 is TGTGCCAGCAGCCCCACGGACTGGAGGAAAAACATTCAGTACTTC. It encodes CASSPTDWRKNIQYF.

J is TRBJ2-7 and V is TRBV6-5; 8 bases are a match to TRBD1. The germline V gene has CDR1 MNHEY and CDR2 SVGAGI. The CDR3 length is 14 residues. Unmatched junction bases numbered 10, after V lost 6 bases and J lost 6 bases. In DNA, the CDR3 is TGTGCCAGCAGCCGACCGGGACAGGTCGCCGAGCAGTACTTC. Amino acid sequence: CASSRPGQVAEQYF.

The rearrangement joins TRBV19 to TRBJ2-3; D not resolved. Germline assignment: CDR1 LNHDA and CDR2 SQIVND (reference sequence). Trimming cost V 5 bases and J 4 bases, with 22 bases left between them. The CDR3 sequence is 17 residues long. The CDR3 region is CASSPQLGLEGADTQYF. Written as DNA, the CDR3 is TGTGCCAGTAGTCCCCAACTGGGCTTGGAAGGTGCAGATACGCAGTATTTT. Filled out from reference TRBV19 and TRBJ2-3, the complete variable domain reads DGGITQSPKYLFRKEGQNVTLSCEQNLNHDAMYWYRQDPGQGLRLIYYSQIVNDFQKGDIAEGYSVSREKKESFPLTVTSAQKNPTAFYLCASSPQLGLEGADTQYFGPGTRLTVL.

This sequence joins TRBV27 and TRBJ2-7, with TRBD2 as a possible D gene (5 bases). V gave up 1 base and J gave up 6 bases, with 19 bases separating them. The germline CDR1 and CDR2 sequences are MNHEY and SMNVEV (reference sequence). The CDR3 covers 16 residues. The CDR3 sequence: CASSLYQTGDSAEQYF. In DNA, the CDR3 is TGTGCCAGCAGTTTATACCAGACCGGGGATTCCGCCGAGCAGTACTTC.

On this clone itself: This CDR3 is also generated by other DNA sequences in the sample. In DNA, the CDR3 is TGTGCCAGCAGCTTAAAGGGAAACACCATATATTTT. Its translation is CASSLKGNTIYF. The V call is TRBV7-8, the J call TRBJ1-3; no definite D call. V was cut by 2 bases and J by 4 bases, with 3 bases left in between. CDR1 SGHVS and CDR2 FQNEAQ come from the germline V gene. This CDR3 has 12 residues.

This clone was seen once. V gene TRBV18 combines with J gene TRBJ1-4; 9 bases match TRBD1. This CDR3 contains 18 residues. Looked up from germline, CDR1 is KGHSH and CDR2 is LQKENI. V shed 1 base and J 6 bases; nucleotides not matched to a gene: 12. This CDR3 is CASSPRRFGTGKDEKLFF. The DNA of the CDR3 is TGTGCCAGCTCACCACGCCGGTTCGGGACAGGGAAAGATGAAAAACTGTTTTTT. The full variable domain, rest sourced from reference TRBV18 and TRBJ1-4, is NAGVMQNPRHLVRRRGQEARLRCSPMKGHSHVYWYRQLPEEGLKFMVYLQKENIIDESGMPKERFSAEFPKEGPSILRIQQVVRGDSAAYFCASSPRRFGTGKDEKLFFGSGTQLSVL.

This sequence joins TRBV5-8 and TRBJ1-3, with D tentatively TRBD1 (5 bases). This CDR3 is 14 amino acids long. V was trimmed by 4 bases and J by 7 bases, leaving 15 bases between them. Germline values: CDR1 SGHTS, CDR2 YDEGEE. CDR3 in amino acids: CASSGAGLGNTIYF. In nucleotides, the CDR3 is TGTGCCAGCAGCGGGGCGGGCCTCGGGAACACCATATATTTT.

The CDR3 DNA reads as TGTGCCAGCGGGCCAGATACGCAGTATTTT. It translates to CASGPDTQYF. The J gene is TRBJ2-3, the V gene TRBV28; no clear D. The germline V and J ends were trimmed by 8 bases and 4 bases, with 4 bases remaining between them. The CDR3 is 10 residues long. Per germline, CDR1 MDHEN and CDR2 SYDVKM.

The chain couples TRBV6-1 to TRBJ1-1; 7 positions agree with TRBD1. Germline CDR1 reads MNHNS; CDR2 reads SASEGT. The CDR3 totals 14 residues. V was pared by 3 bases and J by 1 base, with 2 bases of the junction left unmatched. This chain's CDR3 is CASSDWTGNTEAFF. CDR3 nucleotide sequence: TGTGCCAGCAGTGACTGGACAGGGAACACTGAAGCTTTCTTT.

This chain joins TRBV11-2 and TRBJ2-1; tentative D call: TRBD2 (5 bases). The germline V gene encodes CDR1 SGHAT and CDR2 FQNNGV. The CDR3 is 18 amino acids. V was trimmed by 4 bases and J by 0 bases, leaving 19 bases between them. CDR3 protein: CASSSIRGQPNSYNEQFF. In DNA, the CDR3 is TGTGCCAGCAGCTCTATCCGGGGTCAGCCGAACTCCTACAATGAGCAGTTCTTC.

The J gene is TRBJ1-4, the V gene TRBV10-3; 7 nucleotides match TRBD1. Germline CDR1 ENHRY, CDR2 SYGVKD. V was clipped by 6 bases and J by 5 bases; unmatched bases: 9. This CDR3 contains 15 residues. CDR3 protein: CAISPGQGVNEKLFF. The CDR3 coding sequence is TGTGCCATCAGCCCGGGGCAGGGGGTGAATGAAAAACTGTTTTTT.

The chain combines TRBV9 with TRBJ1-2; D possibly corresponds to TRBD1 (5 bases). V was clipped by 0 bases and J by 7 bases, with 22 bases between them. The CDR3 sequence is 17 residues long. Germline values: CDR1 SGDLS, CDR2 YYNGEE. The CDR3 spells CASSVAEGPGQSSGYTF. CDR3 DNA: TGTGCCAGCAGCGTAGCTGAAGGTCCAGGGCAAAGCTCTGGCTACACCTTC.

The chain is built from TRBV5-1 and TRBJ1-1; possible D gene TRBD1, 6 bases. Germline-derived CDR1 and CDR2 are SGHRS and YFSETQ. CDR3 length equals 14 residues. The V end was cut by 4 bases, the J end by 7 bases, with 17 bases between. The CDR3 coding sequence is TGCGCCAGCAGCGCTCTGGGGGGGCGCGTTGAAGCTTTCTTT. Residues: CASSALGGRVEAFF.